This TCR beta chain derives from a study of blood T cells in healthy people across ages. Study-wide results and caveats: When one million T cells were used, diversity estimates were thought to be underestimates.

A second 7 to 11 cycle PCR used barcoded and J-beta primers. TCRdb redid the calling of the 5' RACE reads with MiXCR, one entry per CDR3 protein. This repertoire shows around 870,000 distinct CDR3 sequences, under 30% found once; its top ten account for 15% to 20%. There are 18 residues in the CDR3. Trimming shortened V by 4 bases and J by 2 bases, and 23 bases separated the two germline ends. Germline V lookup: CDR1 SGHDN, CDR2 FVKESK. This clonotype was observed a few times. Its antigen remains unidentified. This may arise from a read error, as a much more abundant clone is one base away. RNA extraction gave at least 5 micrograms of total RNA per sample.

This TCR came from a woman aged 80 or over in good health. The sample consisted of blood. V is TRBV14 and J is TRBJ2-5, with D perhaps assigned TRBD1 or TRBD2 (5 bases each). The CDR3 region has the DNA TGTGCCAGCAGCCCTACCGGGGCCTATAAACGAAGGCAAGAGACCCAGTACTTC. Translating it yields CASSPTGAYKRRQETQYF.